One sample yielded the 11 T cell receptor beta chains listed below, sequenced in a study of T cell responses to AZD1222 COVID-19 vaccine. Some clones are missing from TCRdb's copy, which holds only in-frame ones; the method was immunoSEQ multiplex PCR. The table includes approximately 170,000 clones, over 75% detected once. This specimen consisted of peripheral blood, obtained on day 0 of AZD1222 vaccination. The receptors come from an adult in good health.

Only one count was recorded for this clone. The V gene is TRBV19, the J gene TRBJ2-7, with D perhaps TRBD2 (7 bases). V lost 5 bases and J 4 bases, leaving 18 bases between the germline ends. The CDR3 runs to 15 residues. Germline V gene sequence: CDR1 LNHDA, CDR2 SQIVND (reference sequence). Written as DNA, the CDR3 is TGTGCCAGTAGTGAAGGCGGGGGCAGACCTTACGAGCAGTACTTC. This translates into CASSEGGGRPYEQYF.

The V and J genes are TRBV7-8 and TRBJ1-5, with D maybe TRBD1 (5 bases). Trimming removed 5 bases at V and 14 bases at J, with 22 bases between. Germline lookup yields CDR1 SGHVS and CDR2 FQNEAQ. CDR3 size: 14 residues. The CDR3: CASSQRDLTGPKHF. The DNA for the CDR3 is TGTGCCAGCAGCCAAAGGGACTTGACGGGCCCAAAGCATTTT.

This chain connects TRBV28 to TRBJ1-1; D is uncertain. Trimming shortened V by 3 bases and J by 13 bases, and 9 bases separated the two germline ends. The CDR3 runs 10 residues. The germline V gene encodes CDR1 MDHEN and CDR2 SYDVKM. The chain's CDR3 is CASSLGWVFF. DNA for the CDR3: TGTGCCAGCAGTTTGGGGTGGGTTTTCTTT.

A word on this clone: At one boundary the junction diverges from the germline segment, which might be a read error. This chain links TRBV4-2 with TRBJ1-2; D may be TRBD1 (6 bases). The CDR3 is 17 residues long. In germline, CDR1 is LGHNA, CDR2 YNFKEQ. DNA for the CDR3: TGTGCTAGCAGCCAAGATGGGGCGGGGGGCGCAGGTTATGGCTACACCTTC. Protein: CASSQDGAGGAGYGYTF.

The rearrangement joins TRBV2 to TRBJ1-5; D perhaps matches TRBD1 (5 bases). V lost 3 bases and J 2 bases, leaving 11 bases between the germline ends. CDR1 is SNHLY and CDR2 is FYNNEI in the germline V gene. CDR3 size: 15 residues. The CDR3 sequence is CASSEGGDRNQPQHF. The CDR3 DNA reads TGTGCCAGCAGTGAGGGGGGGGACCGCAATCAGCCCCAGCATTTT.

This rearrangement joins TRBV6-5 to TRBJ2-1, with 8 bases matching TRBD1. V was pared by 6 bases and J by 4 bases, with 8 bases of the junction left unmatched. CDR1 and CDR2 (germline): MNHEY, SVGAGI. This CDR3 comprises 15 residues. As DNA, the CDR3 is TGTGCCAGCAGAACAACAGGGGGAACGTACAATGAGCAGTTCTTC. Its protein is CASRTTGGTYNEQFF.

The chain has TRBV3-1 (or the pseudogene TRBV3-2) and TRBJ2-1; D not certain. Germline V gives CDR1 LGHDT, CDR2 YNNKEL (reference sequence). Trimming stripped 0 bases from V and 2 bases from J, with 11 bases between. The CDR3 extends over 16 amino acids. CDR3: CASSQDLRSAYNEQFF. Written as DNA, the CDR3 is TGTGCCAGCAGCCAAGATCTAAGGTCCGCCTACAATGAGCAGTTCTTC.

This clone was seen once. The CDR3 region has the DNA TGTGCCAGCTCACCTCAACGCGGGGACAGTGAGCAGTTCTTC. Its protein product is CASSPQRGDSEQFF. The rearrangement joins TRBV18 to TRBJ2-1; D is perhaps TRBD1 (7 bases). CDR3 size: 14 residues. Trimming pared 3 bases from V and 9 bases from J, leaving 15 bases between. The germline V gene has CDR1 KGHSH and CDR2 LQKENI.

The chain is built from TRBV28 and TRBJ2-1; no clear D gene. The CDR3 length is 10 residues. The ends were cut back, 5 bases at V and 6 bases at J, with 2 bases in the middle. Per germline, CDR1 MDHEN and CDR2 SYDVKM. CDR3 sequence (DNA): TGTGCCAGCAGTGGCAATGAGCAGTTCTTC. It translates to CASSGNEQFF.

The table lists this clone with a count of one. The rearrangement uses TRBV9 and TRBJ1-4; the D gene is possibly TRBD1 (6 bases). The CDR3 length is 15 residues. Germline CDR1 reads SGDLS; CDR2 reads YYNGEE. Trimming took off 0 bases at V and 7 bases at J, with 13 bases between the two ends. The CDR3 reads CASSVGDQGSEKLFF. In nucleotides, the CDR3 is TGTGCCAGCAGCGTAGGAGACCAGGGGAGTGAAAAACTGTTTTTT.

The chain carries TRBV5-5 and TRBJ2-3; maybe TRBD1 (6 bases). V gave up 1 base and J gave up 4 bases, with 10 bases separating them. CDR1 and CDR2 from the germline V gene are SGHKS and YYEKEE (reference sequence). The CDR3 consists of 14 residues. The chain's CDR3 is CASSLPGDPDTQYF. The CDR3 DNA reads TGTGCCAGCAGCTTGCCAGGGGACCCAGATACGCAGTATTTT. Together with reference TRBV5-5 and TRBJ2-3, the CDR3 gives the full variable domain: DAGVTQSPTHLIKTRGQQVTLRCSPISGHKSVSWYQQVLGQGPQFIFQYYEKEERGRGNFPDRFSARQFPNYSSELNVNALLLGDSALYLCASSLPGDPDTQYFGPGTRLTVL.